This T cell receptor beta chain was captured by sequencing in a study of blood T cell repertoires in COVID-19. Study details: Italy, Spain and the United States were the sources of the convalescent and acute COVID-19 samples.

Original data processing: Quantification of nucleated cells was approximated via reference gene primer amplification. The repertoire was sequenced with immunoSEQ multiplex PCR; TCRdb's copy has only in-frame clones and lacks some. V, J and clone size derive from that table, while D and trimming were established from the DNA sequence. The sample contains 180,000 or so clones, 80% to 85% of which appear only once. Participants' own reports of clinical history determined their cohort assignment. Sequencing input: PBMCs or T cells enriched from blood (not recorded which). The receptor's source is a man in his forties who had recovered from COVID-19.

The CDR3 DNA is TGCAGCGTAAACAGGGGGACTATGAACACTGAAGCTTTCTTT. This sequence encodes CSVNRGTMNTEAFF. The chain couples TRBV29-1 to TRBJ1-1; 8 nucleotides line up with TRBD1. The CDR3 totals 14 residues. CDR1 and CDR2 from the germline V gene are SQVTM and ANQGSEA. V trimming: 6 bases; J trimming: 0 bases; junction bases outside the gene matches: 6.